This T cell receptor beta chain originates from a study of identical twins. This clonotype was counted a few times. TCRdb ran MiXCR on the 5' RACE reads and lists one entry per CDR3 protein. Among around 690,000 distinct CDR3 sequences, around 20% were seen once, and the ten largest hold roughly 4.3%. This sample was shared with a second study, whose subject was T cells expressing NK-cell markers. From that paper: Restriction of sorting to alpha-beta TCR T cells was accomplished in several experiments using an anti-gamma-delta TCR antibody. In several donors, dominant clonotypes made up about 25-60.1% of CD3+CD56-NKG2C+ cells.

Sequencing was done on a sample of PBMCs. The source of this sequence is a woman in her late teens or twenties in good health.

The CDR3 region is CASIPLGTGDHEQYF. DNA of the CDR3: TGTGCCAGCATCCCTCTTGGGACAGGAGACCACGAGCAGTACTTC. V usage is TRBV5-6 and J usage is TRBJ2-7; TRBD1 matches 8 bases. The CDR3 length is 15 residues. J was trimmed by 5 bases and V by 6 bases; bases with no gene match: 13. Looked up from germline, CDR1 is SGHDT and CDR2 is YYEEEE.